The sequence of this TCR beta chain was determined in a study of T cells after posttransplantation cyclophosphamide (dated by TCRdb to 2016 to 2018). General notes on the study: Using TRB sequencing, the study followed how the T cell repertoire rebuilt after myeloablative bone marrow transplantation with posttransplantation cyclophosphamide given as GVHD prophylaxis. Samples from about 33 PTCy-treated patients, along with samples from roughly 15 of their related bone marrow donors, underwent antigen receptor sequencing. Because TRA and TRB clonality correlated tightly in several samples, later TCR analyses were limited to TRB. In 3 patients, TRB sequencing was also performed on up to 3 more blood samples taken 2 to 5.2 years after transplant, and in 4 patients, pretransplant blood was also TRB-sequenced. Blood from all 35 or so PTCy patients with 1-year posttransplant specimens was subjected to TRB sequencing. Public TRB sequences were checked against a database of over 3,600 sequences associated with responses to pathogens, tumor antigens, self-antigens and alloantigens.

TRB sequencing was run on genomic DNA with either the immunoSEQ assay at survey resolution or the hsTCRB kit. The paper's processing steps were these. The immunoSEQ software handled initial read processing, and the LymphoSeq R package was used for repertoire analyses. For each TRB dataset, clonality was calculated as 1 minus normalized Shannon entropy, and the Gini coefficient was computed as well. Phenotypes of unsorted samples were inferred by mapping TRB sequences from sorted subsets of the recipient or donor onto unsorted samples of the same recipient. This immuneACCESS table, as held by TCRdb, lists in-frame sequences with V and J called but not all clones. Of the missing ones, under half trace to an unresolved V gene in checked studies; the others have no known cause. V and J calls and clone size come straight from that table; D and trimming were deduced from the DNA. Counted in this sample were 12,000 or so clones; 75% to 85% of them appeared once. The ten largest clones add up to approximately 3.7% of the sample.

What the research found in general, with its limitations: At 1-2 months, donor-recipient similarity was low but rose over the first year, and the later blood repertoires were often dominated by donor CD8+ memory clones. The TRB repertoires of T cells infiltrating skin or GI tract showed only limited overlap with the TRB repertoires of T cells in blood. Across approximately 45 patients, recipient CMV seropositivity and CMV reactivation were highly associated with TRB clonality; PTCy diversity was similar to CNI/methotrexate controls.

CDR1 and CDR2, looked up from the germline V gene, are SNHLY and FYNNEI. Including cysteine and phenylalanine, the CDR3 has 14 amino acids. Note on this clone: The antigen this receptor binds is unknown. Because the CDR3's place on the DNA is in doubt, the DNA is left out and the CDR3 is given as listed by TCRdb.

The control cohort consisted of approximately ten patients who had myeloablative marrow transplants with methotrexate plus a calcineurin inhibitor and who were sampled 1 year after transplant. Peripheral blood and bone marrow mononuclear cells were isolated by Ficoll-Hypaque density centrifugation and cryopreserved. This TCR was sampled from a male patient aged 25-45 years who received an allogeneic stem cell transplant from an unrelated donor, was CMV-positive, and had acute GVHD only. After a transplant, the graft donor may have provided part of the T cells. This chain joins TRBV2 to TRBJ2-1; the table's D call, TRBD2, has no DNA check behind it. Sample: PBMCs, taken 367 days after allogeneic stem cell transplant with calcineurin inhibitor and methotrexate. The CDR3 corresponds to CASISGNFGNEQFF.